The clone carrying this T cell receptor beta chain showed up just once. Antigen unknown. TCRdb re-called the reads through MiXCR, storing one row per CDR3 protein. This table holds about half a million distinct CDR3 sequences, roughly a third found once. This entry belongs to a study of T cell repertoires in cytomegalovirus infection. Study in general: CMV infection together with matching HLA type was indicated by public TCR beta signatures.

Trimming left V 2 bases short and J 6 bases short, with 5 bases between. Looked up from germline, CDR1 is MNHEY and CDR2 is SVGEGT. The CDR3 extends over 12 amino acids. This TCR derives from a human donor in good health (CMV status not recorded). Some clones in this sample may be carry-over from other donors' samples. This sequence joins TRBV6-2 or TRBV6-3 and TRBJ2-1; no clear D gene. Sequenced material: cultured PBMCs, taken from culture after CMV antigen stimulation. The DNA for the CDR3 is TGTGCCAGCAGTTACCTCCTCAATGAGCAGTTCTTC. It specifies CASSYLLNEQFF.